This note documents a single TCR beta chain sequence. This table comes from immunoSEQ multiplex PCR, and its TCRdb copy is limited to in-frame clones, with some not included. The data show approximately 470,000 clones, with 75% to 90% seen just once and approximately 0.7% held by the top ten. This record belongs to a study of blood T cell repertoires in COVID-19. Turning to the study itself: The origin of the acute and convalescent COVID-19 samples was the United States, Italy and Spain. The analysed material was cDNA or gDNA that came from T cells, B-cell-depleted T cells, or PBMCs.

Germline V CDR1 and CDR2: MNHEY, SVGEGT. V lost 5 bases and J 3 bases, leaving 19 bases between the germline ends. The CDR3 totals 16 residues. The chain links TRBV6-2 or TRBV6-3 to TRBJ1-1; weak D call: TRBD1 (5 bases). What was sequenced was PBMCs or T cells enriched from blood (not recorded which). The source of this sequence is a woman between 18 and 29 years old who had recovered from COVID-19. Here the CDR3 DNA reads TGTGCCAGCAGTCCCCCTTACAGGAGAAGGGACACTGAAGCTTTCTTT. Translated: CASSPPYRRRDTEAFF.